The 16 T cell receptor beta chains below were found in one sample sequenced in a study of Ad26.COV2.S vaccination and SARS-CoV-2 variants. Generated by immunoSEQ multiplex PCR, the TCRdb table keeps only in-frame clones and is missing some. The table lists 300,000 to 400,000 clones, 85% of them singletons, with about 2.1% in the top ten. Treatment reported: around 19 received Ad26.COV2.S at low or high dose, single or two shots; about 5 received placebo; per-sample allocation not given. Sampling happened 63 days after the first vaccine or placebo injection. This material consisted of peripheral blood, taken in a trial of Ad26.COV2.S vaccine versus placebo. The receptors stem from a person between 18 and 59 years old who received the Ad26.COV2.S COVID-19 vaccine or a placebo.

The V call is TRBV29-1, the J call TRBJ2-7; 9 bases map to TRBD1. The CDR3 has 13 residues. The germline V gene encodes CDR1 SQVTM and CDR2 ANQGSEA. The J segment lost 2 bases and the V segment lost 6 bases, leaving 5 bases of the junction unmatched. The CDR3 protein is CSVEGQGPYEQYF. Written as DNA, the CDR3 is TGCAGCGTCGAGGGACAGGGACCCTACGAGCAGTACTTC.

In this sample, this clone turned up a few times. The CDR3 nucleotides are TGTGCCAGCAGGAGGTCGCTGGCGGACTATGGCTACACCTTC. It is translated as CASRRSLADYGYTF. V is TRBV2 and J is TRBJ1-2; D gene unclear. The CDR3 length is 14 residues. Trimming took 6 bases from V and 3 from J, leaving 14 bases between them. The V gene's germline CDR1 is SNHLY and CDR2 FYNNEI.

CDR3 coding DNA: TGTGCCAGCAGCTTAGTTGGTACTGAAGCTTTCTTT. Residues: CASSLVGTEAFF. This chain connects TRBV11-3 to TRBJ1-1; no clear D. The CDR3 runs to 12 residues. Deletions cut 1 base from V and 5 bases from J, with 5 bases between. Germline CDR1 reads SGHNT; CDR2 reads YENEEA.

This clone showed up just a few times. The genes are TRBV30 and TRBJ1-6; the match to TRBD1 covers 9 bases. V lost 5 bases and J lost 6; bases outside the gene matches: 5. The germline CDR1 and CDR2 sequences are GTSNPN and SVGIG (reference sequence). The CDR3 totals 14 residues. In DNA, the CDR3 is TGTGCCTGGGGGTTGACAGGGGGTAATTCACCCCTCCACTTT. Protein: CAWGLTGGNSPLHF. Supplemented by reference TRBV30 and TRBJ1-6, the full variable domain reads SQTIHQWPATLVQPVGSPLSLECTVEGTSNPNLYWYRQAAGRGLQLLFYSVGIGQISSEVPQNLSASRPQDRQFILSSKKLLLSDSGFYLCAWGLTGGNSPLHFGNGTRLTVT.

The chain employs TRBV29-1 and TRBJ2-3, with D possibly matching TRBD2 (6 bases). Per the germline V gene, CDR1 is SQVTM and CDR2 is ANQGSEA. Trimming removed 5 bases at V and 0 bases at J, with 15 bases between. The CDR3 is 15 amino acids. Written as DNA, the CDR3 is TGCAGCGTTAACCGGGACTTTACTAGCACAGATACGCAGTATTTT. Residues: CSVNRDFTSTDTQYF.

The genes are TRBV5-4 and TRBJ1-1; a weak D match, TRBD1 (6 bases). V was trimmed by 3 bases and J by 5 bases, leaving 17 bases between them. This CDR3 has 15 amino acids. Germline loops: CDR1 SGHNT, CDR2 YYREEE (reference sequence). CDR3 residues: CASSSSRGAPTEAFF. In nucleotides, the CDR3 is TGTGCCAGCAGCTCATCCCGGGGGGCGCCAACTGAAGCTTTCTTT.

The CDR3 nucleotides read TGTGCCAGCAGCCTCTCGTCTAGCGGGGGGGCCTACGGAGACACCGGGGAGCTGTTTTTT. Its protein is CASSLSSSGGAYGDTGELFF. The V and J genes are TRBV7-8 and TRBJ2-2; 12 bases are shared with TRBD2. Per the germline V gene, CDR1 is SGHVS and CDR2 is FQNEAQ. V was pared by 5 bases and J by 3 bases, with 16 bases of the junction left unmatched. There are 20 residues in the CDR3.

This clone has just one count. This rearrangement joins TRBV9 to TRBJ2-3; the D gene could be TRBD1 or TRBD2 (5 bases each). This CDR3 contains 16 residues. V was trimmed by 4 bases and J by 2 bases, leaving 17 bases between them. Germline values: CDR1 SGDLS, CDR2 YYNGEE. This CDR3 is CASSPSGARNTDTQYF. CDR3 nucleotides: TGTGCCAGCAGCCCCTCCGGGGCCCGAAACACAGATACGCAGTATTTT.

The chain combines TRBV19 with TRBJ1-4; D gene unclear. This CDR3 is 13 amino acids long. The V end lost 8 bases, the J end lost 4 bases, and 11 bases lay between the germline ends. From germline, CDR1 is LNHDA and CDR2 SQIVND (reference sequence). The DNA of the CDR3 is TGTGCCAGTTCTACCCGGAATAATGAAAAACTGTTTTTT. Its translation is CASSTRNNEKLFF.

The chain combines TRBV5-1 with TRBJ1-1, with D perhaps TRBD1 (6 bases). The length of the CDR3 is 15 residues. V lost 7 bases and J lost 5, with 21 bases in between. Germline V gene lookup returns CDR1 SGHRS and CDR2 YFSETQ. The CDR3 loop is CASSYGQGRGTEAFF. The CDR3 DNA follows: TGCGCCAGCTCCTACGGGCAGGGGAGAGGAACTGAAGCTTTCTTT.

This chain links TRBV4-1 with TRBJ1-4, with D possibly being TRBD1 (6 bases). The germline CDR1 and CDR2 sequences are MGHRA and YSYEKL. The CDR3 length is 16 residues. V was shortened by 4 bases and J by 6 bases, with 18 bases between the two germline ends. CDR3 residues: CASSPGASGADEKLFF. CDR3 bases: TGCGCCAGCAGCCCCGGAGCGTCAGGGGCCGATGAAAAACTGTTTTTT.

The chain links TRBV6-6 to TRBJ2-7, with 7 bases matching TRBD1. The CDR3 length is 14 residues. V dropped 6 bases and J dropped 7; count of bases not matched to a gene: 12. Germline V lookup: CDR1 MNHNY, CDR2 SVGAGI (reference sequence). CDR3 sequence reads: CASRGLRGTGEQYF. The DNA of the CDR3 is TGTGCCAGCAGAGGGCTCAGGGGGACGGGGGAGCAGTACTTC.

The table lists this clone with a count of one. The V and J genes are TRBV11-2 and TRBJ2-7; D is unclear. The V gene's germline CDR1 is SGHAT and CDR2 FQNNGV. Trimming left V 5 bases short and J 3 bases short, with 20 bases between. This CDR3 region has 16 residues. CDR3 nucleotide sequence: TGTGCCAGCAGCGCATATGGCTTTGGAAACGACTACGAGCAGTACTTC. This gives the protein CASSAYGFGNDYEQYF.

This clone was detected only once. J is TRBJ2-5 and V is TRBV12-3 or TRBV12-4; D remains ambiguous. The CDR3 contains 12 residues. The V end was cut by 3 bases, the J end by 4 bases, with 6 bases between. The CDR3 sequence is CASSFSTETQYF. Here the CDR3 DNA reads TGTGCCAGCAGTTTTAGTACAGAGACCCAGTACTTC.

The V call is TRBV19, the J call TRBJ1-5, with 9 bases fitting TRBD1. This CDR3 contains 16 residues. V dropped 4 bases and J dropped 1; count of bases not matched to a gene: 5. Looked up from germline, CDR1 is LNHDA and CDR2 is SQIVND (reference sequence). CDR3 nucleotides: TGTGCCAGTAGTACGCAAACAGGGGGCAGCAATCAGCCCCAGCATTTT. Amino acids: CASSTQTGGSNQPQHF.

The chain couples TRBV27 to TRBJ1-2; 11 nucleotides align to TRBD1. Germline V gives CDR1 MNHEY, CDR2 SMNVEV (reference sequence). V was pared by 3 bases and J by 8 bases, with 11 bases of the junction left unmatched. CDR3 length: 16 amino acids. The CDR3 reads CASSFSMDRGLEGYTF. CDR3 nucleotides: TGTGCCAGCAGTTTTTCTATGGACAGGGGGCTCGAGGGCTACACCTTC.